The T cell receptor (beta chain) under discussion was sequenced for a study of shared clonotypes between healthy human individuals. Evenly divided among several immunoSEQ plates was the genomic DNA of each subset. TCRdb keeps only in-frame clones here, not all; method: immunoSEQ multiplex PCR. The table shows about half a million clones, with roughly three quarters occurring only once. This clone came up a few times. The germline gives CDR1 LNHDA, CDR2 SQIVND (reference sequence). The length of the CDR3 is 14 residues. The V end was cut by 5 bases, the J end by 2 bases, with 9 bases between. The TCR originated in a woman between 40 and 55 years old in good health. Some clones in this sample may be carry-over from other donors' samples. Sequencing input: PBMCs. The J gene is TRBJ2-2, the V gene TRBV19; a weak D match, TRBD2 (6 bases). CDR3 region: CASSGGINTGELFF. The CDR3 DNA reads TGTGCCAGTAGTGGGGGGATCAACACCGGGGAGCTGTTTTTT.